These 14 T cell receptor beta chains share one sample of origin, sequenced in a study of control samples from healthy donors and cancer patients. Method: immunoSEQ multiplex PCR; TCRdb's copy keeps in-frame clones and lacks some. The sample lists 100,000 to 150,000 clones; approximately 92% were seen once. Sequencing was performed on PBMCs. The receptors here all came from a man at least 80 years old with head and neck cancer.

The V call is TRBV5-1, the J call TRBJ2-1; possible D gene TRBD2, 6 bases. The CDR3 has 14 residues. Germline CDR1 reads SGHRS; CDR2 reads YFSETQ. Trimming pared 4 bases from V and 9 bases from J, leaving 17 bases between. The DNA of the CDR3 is TGCGCCAGCAGCGCCCTGCTCACCGGGAGTGAGCAGTTCTTC. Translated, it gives CASSALLTGSEQFF.

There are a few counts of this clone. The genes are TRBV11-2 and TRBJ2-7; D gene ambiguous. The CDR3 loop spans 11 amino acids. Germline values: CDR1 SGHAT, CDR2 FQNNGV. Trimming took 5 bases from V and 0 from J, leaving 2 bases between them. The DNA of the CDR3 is TGTGCCAGCAGCATCTCCTACGAGCAGTACTTC. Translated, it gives CASSISYEQYF. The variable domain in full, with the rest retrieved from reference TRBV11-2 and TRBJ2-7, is EAGVAQSPRYKIIEKRQSVAFWCNPISGHATLYWYQQILGQGPKLLIQFQNNGVVDDSQLPKDRFSAERLKGVDSTLKIQPAKLEDSAVYLCASSISYEQYFGPGTRLTVT.

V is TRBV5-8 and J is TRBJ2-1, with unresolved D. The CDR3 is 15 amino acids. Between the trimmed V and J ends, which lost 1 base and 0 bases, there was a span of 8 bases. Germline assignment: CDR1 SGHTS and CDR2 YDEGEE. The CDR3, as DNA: TGTGCCAGCAGCTTGCGTAGGAGCTCCTACAATGAGCAGTTCTTC. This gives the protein CASSLRRSSYNEQFF.

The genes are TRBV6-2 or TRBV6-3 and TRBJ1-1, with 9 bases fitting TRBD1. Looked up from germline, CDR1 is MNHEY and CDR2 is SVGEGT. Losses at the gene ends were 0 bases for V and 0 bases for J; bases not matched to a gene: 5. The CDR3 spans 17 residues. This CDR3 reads CASSYSGTGIMNTEAFF. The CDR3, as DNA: TGTGCCAGCAGTTACTCAGGGACAGGGATTATGAACACTGAAGCTTTCTTT.

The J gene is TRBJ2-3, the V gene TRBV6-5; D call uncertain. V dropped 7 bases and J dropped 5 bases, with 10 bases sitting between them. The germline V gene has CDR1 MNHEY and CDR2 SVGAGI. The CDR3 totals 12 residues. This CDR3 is CASNPILDTQYF. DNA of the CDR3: TGTGCCAGCAACCCCATACTAGATACGCAGTATTTT.

The CDR3 DNA is TGTGCCAGCAGTTACTCTAGGGGAAACTACGAGCAGTACTTC. This translates into CASSYSRGNYEQYF. The chain is built from TRBV6-2 or TRBV6-3 and TRBJ2-7; possibly TRBD1 for D (5 bases). The CDR3 extends over 14 amino acids. The germline gives CDR1 MNHEY, CDR2 SVGEGT. V was clipped by 0 bases and J by 3 bases, with 9 bases between them.

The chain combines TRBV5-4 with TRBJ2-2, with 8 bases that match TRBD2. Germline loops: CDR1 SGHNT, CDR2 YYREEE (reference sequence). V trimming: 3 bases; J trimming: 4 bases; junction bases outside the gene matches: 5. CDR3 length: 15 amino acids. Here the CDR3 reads CASSSRGGPTGELFF. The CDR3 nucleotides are TGTGCCAGCAGCTCCCGGGGGGGGCCCACCGGGGAGCTGTTTTTT.

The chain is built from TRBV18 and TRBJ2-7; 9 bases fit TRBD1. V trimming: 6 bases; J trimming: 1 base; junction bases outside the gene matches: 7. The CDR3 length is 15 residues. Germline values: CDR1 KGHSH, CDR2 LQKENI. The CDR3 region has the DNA TGTGCCAGCTCGCCTACAGGGGGCCTATCCTACGAGCAGTACTTC. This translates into CASSPTGGLSYEQYF.

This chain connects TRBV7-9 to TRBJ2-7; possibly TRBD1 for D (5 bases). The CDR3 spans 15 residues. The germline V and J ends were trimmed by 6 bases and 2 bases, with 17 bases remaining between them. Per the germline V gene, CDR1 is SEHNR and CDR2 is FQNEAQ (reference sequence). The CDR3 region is CASSDRMAGAYEQYF. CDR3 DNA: TGTGCCAGCAGTGACAGAATGGCAGGAGCCTACGAGCAGTACTTC.

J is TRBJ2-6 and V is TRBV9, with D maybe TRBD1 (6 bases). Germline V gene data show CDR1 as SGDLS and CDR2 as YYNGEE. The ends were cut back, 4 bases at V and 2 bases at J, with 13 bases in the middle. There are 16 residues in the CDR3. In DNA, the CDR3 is TGTGCCAGCAGCCCCCAAGCAGGGGCTGGGGCCAACGTCCTGACTTTC. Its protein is CASSPQAGAGANVLTF.

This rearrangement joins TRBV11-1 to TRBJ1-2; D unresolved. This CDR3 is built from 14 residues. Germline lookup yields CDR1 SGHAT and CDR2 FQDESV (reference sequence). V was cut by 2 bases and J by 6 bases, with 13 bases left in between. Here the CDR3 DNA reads TGTGCCAGCAGCTTACAGTCCGGGGTGGATGGCTACACCTTC. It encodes CASSLQSGVDGYTF. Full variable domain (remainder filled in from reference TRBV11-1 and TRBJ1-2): EAEVAQSPRYKITEKSQAVAFWCDPISGHATLYWYRQILGQGPELLVQFQDESVVDDSQLPKDRFSAERLKGVDSTLKIQPAELGDSAMYLCASSLQSGVDGYTFGSGTRLTVV.

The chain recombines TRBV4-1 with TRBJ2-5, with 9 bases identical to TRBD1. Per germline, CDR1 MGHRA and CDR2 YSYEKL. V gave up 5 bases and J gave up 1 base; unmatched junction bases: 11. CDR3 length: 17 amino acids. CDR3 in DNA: TGCGCCAGCAGCAACCACCCCGGACAGGGGACCCAAGAGACCCAGTACTTC. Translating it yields CASSNHPGQGTQETQYF.

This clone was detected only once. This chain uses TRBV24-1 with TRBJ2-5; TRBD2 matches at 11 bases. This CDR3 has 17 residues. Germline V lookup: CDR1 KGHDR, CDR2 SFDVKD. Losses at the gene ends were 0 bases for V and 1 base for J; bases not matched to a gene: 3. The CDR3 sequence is CATSDLHGTSGQETQYF. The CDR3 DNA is TGTGCCACCAGTGATTTGCACGGGACTAGCGGCCAAGAGACCCAGTACTTC.

Here the CDR3 DNA reads TGTGCCAGCGACGGGGATTTCACCCAGCCCCAGCATTTT. Its protein product is CASDGDFTQPQHF. The chain carries TRBV6-5 and TRBJ1-5, with D unresolved. The CDR3 is 13 amino acids. Between the trimmed V and J ends, which lost 8 bases and 7 bases, there was a span of 15 bases. Germline V lookup: CDR1 MNHEY, CDR2 SVGAGI.